Each of the 5 T cell receptor beta chains below was sequenced from the same sample in a study of T cell clones after liver transplantation. The method was immunoSEQ multiplex PCR; TCRdb's version includes in-frame clones alone and lacks a portion of them. Of 72,000 or so clones listed, approximately 87% are singletons. Sequencing used CD4+ T cells from blood, obtained at the 22-month timepoint. The receptors were gathered from a human patient who received a liver transplant. Some T cells may trace back to the graft donor.

The V and J genes are TRBV7-3 and TRBJ2-3; 14 nucleotides align to TRBD2. Trimming at V came to 1 base and at J to 2 bases, leaving 2 bases not matched to a gene. This CDR3 has 17 amino acids. Germline CDR1 is SGHTA and CDR2 is FQGTGA. CDR3 sequence reads: CASSLRLAGGPTDTQYF. CDR3 nucleotide sequence: TGTGCCAGCAGCTTAAGACTAGCGGGAGGGCCCACAGATACGCAGTATTTT.

V and J are TRBV28 and TRBJ1-5; no clear D gene. The CDR3 is 15 amino acids. Trimming left V 6 bases short and J 0 bases short, with 12 bases between. Germline CDR1 MDHEN, CDR2 SYDVKM. CDR3 sequence: CASRLTDYSNQPQHF. CDR3 DNA sequence: TGTGCCAGCAGACTGACGGATTATAGCAATCAGCCCCAGCATTTT.

This sequence joins TRBV21-1 and TRBJ2-7; TRBD2 was called by the table and not checked on the DNA. TRBV21-1 is classified as a pseudogene. The CDR3 spans 15 residues. The CDR3 loop is CASSKERESVCEQYF. The CDR3 bases are TGTGCCAGCAGCAAAGAACGGGAATCGGTATGCGAGCAGTACTTC.

V usage is TRBV6-5 and J usage is TRBJ2-3, with D uncertain. Germline V gives CDR1 MNHEY, CDR2 SVGAGI. V shed 8 bases and J shed 7 bases, with 7 bases lying between them. The CDR3 has 10 residues. DNA for the CDR3: TGTGCCAGCGGCGAATATACGCAGTATTTT. It codes for CASGEYTQYF.

The chain carries TRBV30 and TRBJ2-7; TRBD1 aligns across 9 bases. Germline V gene sequence: CDR1 GTSNPN, CDR2 SVGIG (reference sequence). The CDR3 is made up of 13 amino acids. V lost 1 base to trimming and J lost 7 bases; unmatched junction nucleotides: 5. Here the CDR3 reads CAWSEQGAREQYF. CDR3 DNA sequence: TGTGCCTGGAGTGAACAGGGGGCGAGGGAGCAGTACTTC.